These 5 T cell receptor beta chains were all obtained from the same sample, sequenced in a study of type 1 and type 2 diabetes patients. PCR was run on genomic DNA. A primer set of 30 forward and 13 reverse primers amplified the CDR3. Via MiXCR, TCRdb re-called the multiplex PCR reads, giving one row per CDR3 protein. The profile shows 250,000 or so distinct CDR3 sequences, roughly 50% of them singletons. The source material was peripheral blood mononuclear cells (PBMCs). Receptors were obtained from a man younger than 35 with type 2 diabetes.

V and J are TRBV5-1 and TRBJ1-1, with D tentatively TRBD1 (6 bases). V was cut by 0 bases and J by 2 bases, with 11 bases left in between. The CDR3 runs 15 residues. Germline V CDR1 and CDR2: SGHRS, YFSETQ. The DNA of the CDR3 is TGCGCCAGCAGCTTGGAACAGGGATTAAACACTGAAGCTTTCTTT. Its translation: CASSLEQGLNTEAFF. The whole variable domain, filled in from reference TRBV5-1 and TRBJ1-1, reads KAGVTQTPRYLIKTRGQQVTLSCSPISGHRSVSWYQQTPGQGLQFLFEYFSETQRNKGNFPGRFSGRQFSNSRSEMNVSTLELGDSALYLCASSLEQGLNTEAFFGQGTRLTVV.

This chain uses TRBV13 with TRBJ2-5, with D tentatively TRBD2 (6 bases). Germline values: CDR1 PRHDT, CDR2 FYEKMQ (reference sequence). The CDR3 length is 15 residues. Deletions cut 3 bases from V and 1 base from J, with 12 bases between. CDR3 nucleotide sequence: TGTGCCAGCAGCTTCGGCGGGGCAATCCAAGAGACCCAGTACTTC. Translation: CASSFGGAIQETQYF.

This clonotype was observed many times. The chain joins TRBV15 to TRBJ2-5; the match to TRBD1 covers 9 bases. V trimming: 0 bases; J trimming: 3 bases; junction bases outside the gene matches: 14. The CDR3 has 19 amino acids. The germline V gene has CDR1 LNHNV and CDR2 YYDKDF (reference sequence). Here the CDR3 DNA reads TGTGCCACCAGCAGAGACCTGCTGCCGGGACAGGGAACAGAAGAGACCCAGTACTTC. It specifies CATSRDLLPGQGTEETQYF.

In this sample, this clonotype turned up a few times. The chain links TRBV20-1 to TRBJ1-6, with D uncertain. This CDR3 spans 14 amino acids. The germline CDR1 and CDR2 sequences are DFQATT and SNEGSKA (reference sequence). Trimming removed 6 bases at V and 10 bases at J, with 19 bases between. The CDR3 nucleotides read TGCAGTGCGGCCCCGGGCACCGATTGGTCACCCCTCCACTTT. Amino acids: CSAAPGTDWSPLHF.

This clonotype was counted a few times. CDR3 residues: CASSQEGRSGYTF. The CDR3 DNA sequence: TGCGCCAGCAGCCAAGAAGGAAGAAGTGGCTACACCTTC. V and J are TRBV4-3 and TRBJ1-2; D remains unclear. The length of the CDR3 is 13 residues. Germline V gene sequence: CDR1 LGHNA, CDR2 YSLEER. Trimming removed 0 bases at V and 7 bases at J, with 9 bases between.